The TCR beta chain under discussion was sequenced for a study of identical twins. TCRdb recomputed calls from the 5' RACE reads with MiXCR, one row per CDR3 protein. The table records 200,000 to 300,000 distinct CDR3 sequences, roughly 13% of them present only once. Trimming removed 1 base at V and 12 bases at J, with 16 bases between. The CDR3 loop spans 14 amino acids. Per the germline V gene, CDR1 is SGHTA and CDR2 is FQGNSA. In regard to this clonotype: Its antigen is still unknown.

Findings and limits, study-wide: Out-of-frame alpha sequences common to twins exhibited a surplus of low generation probability. The study based its conclusions on cross-sectional statistical analysis and did not follow the same donors. Modelling approaches yielded underestimates of out-of-frame TCR alpha sharing between monozygotic twins.

A further study also used this sample, focusing on yellow fever vaccine responses in identical twins.

The V and J genes are TRBV7-2 and TRBJ2-1, with D maybe TRBD2 (6 bases). This TCR was recovered from a woman between 18 and 29 years old in good health. Sequenced input: memory (CD45RO+) T cells sorted from blood. CDR3 protein: CASSLGGTARGQFF. The CDR3 bases are TGTGCCAGCAGCTTAGGGGGGACGGCGCGGGGGCAGTTCTTC.